Sequencing of this T cell receptor (beta chain) was carried out in a study of T-cell reconstitution after alpha-beta-depleted transplantation in children. This sample's TCRbeta library carried unique molecular identifier barcodes. One entry per CDR3 protein, called by TCRdb with MiXCR from the PCR reads. This table holds more than 200,000 distinct CDR3 sequences, approximately 9.7% found once. Losses at the gene ends were 0 bases for V and 8 bases for J; bases not matched to a gene: 11. Germline CDR1 reads MNHEY; CDR2 reads SVGEGT. The CDR3 is made up of 16 amino acids. This receptor was obtained from a human donor who donated a stem cell graft to a child with SCID. The sequencing used PBMCs from the stem cell graft donor, collected from the stem cell graft. The chain recombines TRBV6-2 or TRBV6-3 with TRBJ2-7; 9 positions match TRBD1. CDR3 nucleotide sequence: TGTGCCAGCAGTTACTCGATCGGACAGGGGAGTGCCAAGCAGTACTTC. This translates into CASSYSIGQGSAKQYF.